A selection of T cell receptor beta chains follows, all from one sample in a study of patients and donors after allogeneic stem cell transplantation. TCRdb reprocessed the RT-PCR reads with MiXCR, giving one entry per CDR3 protein. The table includes 1,000 to 1,500 distinct CDR3 sequences, about 39% detected once. Material for sequencing was blood, either unsorted or a sorted T cell fraction (not recorded which). Receptors originate from a human donor who was either an allogeneic HSCT recipient or a stem cell or donor lymphocyte infusion donor (not recorded which). It is not recorded whose cells these are; they may come from a transplant donor. CDR3s include the opening cysteine and the closing phenylalanine or tryptophan. A D gene is named only where the DNA matches it firmly. Size values are once, few and many counts, or a class for expanded clones, and some rows have none.

d_call,v_call,clone_size,j_call,cdr3_aa,cdr3_nt
NA,TRBV20-1,NA,TRBJ1-1,CSARGDTEAFF,TGCAGTGCTAGAGGGGACACTGAAGCTTTCTTT
NA,TRBV5-6,NA,TRBJ2-1,CASSLALREQFF,TGTGCCAGCAGCTTGGCACTGCGGGAGCAGTTCTTC
NA,TRBV6-2/TRBV6-3,NA,TRBJ2-2,CASSNTGELFF,TGTGCCAGCTCGAACACCGGGGAGCTGTTTTTT
NA,TRBV11-3,few,TRBJ2-1,CASSPGPNNEQFF,TGTGCCAGCAGCCCCGGACCGAACAATGAGCAGTTCTTC
NA,TRBV4-2,few,TRBJ2-7,CASSQGTSHEQYF,TGTGCCAGCAGCCAAGGAACTTCCCACGAGCAGTACTTC
NA,TRBV6-6,once,TRBJ1-2,CASSYSSPEGYGYTF,TGTGCCAGCAGTTACTCGAGTCCGGAAGGGTATGGCTACACCTTC
TRBD1,TRBV5-1,NA,TRBJ1-1,CASSDKTGGSGTEAFF,TGCGCCAGCAGCGATAAGACAGGGGGCTCAGGCACTGAAGCTTTCTTT
NA,TRBV6-4,few,TRBJ2-7,CASSEGTALGEQYF,TGTGCCAGCAGTGAGGGGACGGCTTTGGGAGAGCAGTACTTC
NA,TRBV11-2,NA,TRBJ2-5,CASSSGGETQYF,TGTGCCAGCAGCTCCGGAGGAGAGACCCAGTACTTC
NA,TRBV7-8,NA,TRBJ2-3,CASSPPRVDTQYF,TGTGCCAGCAGCCCACCCCGCGTGGATACGCAGTATTTT
NA,TRBV19,NA,TRBJ1-4,CATARGAGEKLFF,TGTGCCACCGCTCGGGGGGCGGGTGAAAAACTGTTTTTT
NA,TRBV6-5,few,TRBJ1-2,CASRPSTTLGYTF,TGTGCCAGCAGACCATCGACGACATTGGGCTACACCTTC
NA,TRBV6-5,large,TRBJ2-7,CASSTNSYEQYF,TGTGCCAGCAGCACAAACAGTTACGAGCAGTACTTC
NA,TRBV7-2,NA,TRBJ2-5,CASSLGHTIETQYF,TGTGCCAGCAGCTTAGGACATACAATCGAGACCCAGTACTTC
TRBD2,TRBV10-3,NA,TRBJ2-1,CAIKSLGLAGKDNEQFF,TGTGCCATCAAAAGCCTGGGACTAGCGGGAAAGGACAATGAGCAGTTCTTC
TRBD1,TRBV20-1,NA,TRBJ1-3,CSAKDRVGNTIYF,TGCAGTGCAAAGGACAGGGTTGGAAACACCATATATTTT
NA,TRBV5-6,large,TRBJ2-7,CASSRRVAHEQYF,TGTGCCAGCAGCAGGAGGGTGGCCCACGAGCAGTACTTC
TRBD2,TRBV12-3/TRBV12-4,NA,TRBJ2-1,CASSGLAVYNEQFF,TGTGCCAGCAGCGGACTAGCGGTTTACAATGAGCAGTTCTTC
TRBD1,TRBV12-3/TRBV12-4,few,TRBJ2-2,CASSFRQGDTGELFF,TGTGCCAGCAGTTTTCGACAGGGGGATACCGGGGAGCTGTTTTTT
TRBD1,TRBV6-2/TRBV6-3,large,TRBJ1-5,CASRTTGKQPQHF,TGTGCCAGCAGAACGACAGGGAAGCAGCCCCAGCATTTT
TRBD2,TRBV19,NA,TRBJ2-1,CASSSGRVGNEQFF,TGTGCCAGTTCTAGCGGGAGGGTTGGGAATGAGCAGTTCTTC
NA,TRBV28,NA,TRBJ1-1,CASSAQQPEAFF,TGTGCCAGCAGTGCACAACAGCCTGAAGCTTTCTTT
NA,TRBV6-6,NA,TRBJ2-1,CASSYSQPGQEQFF,TGTGCCAGCAGTTACTCCCAACCGGGACAAGAGCAGTTCTTC
TRBD2,TRBV7-2,few,TRBJ2-3,CASSPGRAGDTQYF,TGTGCCAGCAGCCCCGGGAGGGCGGGGGATACGCAGTATTTT